The following is a TCR beta chain sequence with its context. The source of the sample is a study of T cell changes during pregnancy in multiple sclerosis. Libraries were prepared by immunoSEQ multiplex PCR; TCRdb keeps only in-frame clonotypes and omits some of them. The sample contains 90,000 to 100,000 clones, 94% of which appear only once. The clonotype comes from a female donor with multiple sclerosis, enrolled in a pregnancy study. The specimen comprised peripheral blood, sampled in the third trimester of pregnancy.

The CDR3 protein is CASSQLSGTSGSGGDTQYF. CDR3 DNA: TGTGCCAGCAGCCAACTCTCCGGGACTAGCGGGAGTGGGGGAGATACGCAGTATTTT. The V and J genes are TRBV14 and TRBJ2-3; 14 nucleotides align to TRBD2. CDR3 length: 19 amino acids. With V trimmed by 2 bases and J by 5 bases, 12 bases remained unmatched. Germline V gene data show CDR1 as SGHDN and CDR2 as FVKESK.